One sample yielded the 26 T cell receptor beta chains listed below, sequenced in a study of blood T cells in healthy people across ages. PCR was performed a second time for about 7 to 12 cycles using a sample-barcoded 5' primer and a J-beta primer mix. TCRdb used MiXCR to reprocess the 5' RACE reads, holding one entry per CDR3 protein. The sample lists hundreds of thousands of distinct CDR3 sequences; about 53% were seen once. Input material: blood. The receptor set was obtained from a man older than 75 in good health.

The rearrangement links TRBV2 to TRBJ2-1; D may be TRBD1 (7 bases). V shed 2 bases and J shed 6 bases, with 17 bases lying between them. Germline-derived CDR1 and CDR2 are SNHLY and FYNNEI. The CDR3 contains 16 residues. CDR3: CASSEFQAGGGNEQFF. The CDR3 coding sequence is TGTGCCAGCAGTGAATTCCAGGCAGGGGGAGGCAATGAGCAGTTCTTC. The full variable domain, its missing parts supplied by reference TRBV2 and TRBJ2-1, is EPEVTQTPSHQVTQMGQEVILRCVPISNHLYFYWYRQILGQKVEFLVSFYNNEISEKSEIFDDQFSVERPDGSNFTLKIRSTKLEDSAMYFCASSEFQAGGGNEQFFGPGTRLTVL.

V and J are TRBV6-6 and TRBJ1-4; D is unclear. The V and J ends lost 2 bases and 8 bases respectively, with 12 bases between them. CDR1 and CDR2 from the germline V gene are MNHNY and SVGAGI (reference sequence). The CDR3 length is 14 residues. This CDR3 reads CASSYGGSKEKLFF. In DNA, the CDR3 is TGTGCCAGCAGTTACGGAGGGTCAAAAGAAAAACTGTTTTTT.

V usage is TRBV25-1 and J usage is TRBJ1-4; a weak D match, TRBD1 (6 bases). Trimming stripped 10 bases from V and 10 bases from J, with 22 bases between. The CDR3 totals 14 residues. The germline V gene encodes CDR1 MGHDK and CDR2 SYGVNS. The CDR3 DNA follows: TGTGCCACCTCCTGGGGGCAGGGGAAGGGAAAACTGTTTTTT. This encodes CATSWGQGKGKLFF. The full variable domain, completed using reference TRBV25-1 and TRBJ1-4, is EADIYQTPRYLVIGTGKKITLECSQTMGHDKMYWYQQDPGMELHLIHYSYGVNSTEKGDLSSESTVSRIRTEHFPLTLESARPSHTSQYLCATSWGQGKGKLFFGSGTQLSVL.

This chain joins TRBV6-2 or TRBV6-3 and TRBJ2-3; D is perhaps TRBD2 (6 bases). Germline CDR1 is MNHEY and CDR2 is SVGEGT. CDR3 length equals 13 residues. V was shortened by 4 bases and J by 8 bases, with 13 bases between the two germline ends. In DNA form, the CDR3 reads TGTGCCAGCAGTTCGGCGAACGGGGGTACGCAGTATTTT. Translating it yields CASSSANGGTQYF.

This clonotype came up a few times. The rearrangement joins TRBV20-1 to TRBJ2-5, with 7 bases matching TRBD1. The DNA end is more similar to TRBJ2-7, so the J call may be wrong. The CDR3 runs to 15 residues. Germline-derived CDR1 and CDR2 are DFQATT and SNEGSKA (reference sequence). As DNA, the CDR3 is TGCAGTGCTTACCTAGGAAGGGGGCTGACCAACGAGCAGTACTTC. It is translated as CSAYLGRGLTNEQYF.

This chain links TRBV2 with TRBJ2-6; TRBD2 is a possible D gene (5 bases). V shed 5 bases and J shed 3 bases, with 14 bases lying between them. Germline assignment: CDR1 SNHLY and CDR2 FYNNEI. The CDR3 sequence is 16 residues long. The CDR3 DNA reads TGTGCCAGCAGTTATTCAGGTGGAGGTGGGGCCAACGTCCTGACTTTC. It yields the protein CASSYSGGGGANVLTF.

The rearrangement links TRBV6-1 to TRBJ2-7; perhaps D is TRBD1 or TRBD2 (5 bases each). Looked up from germline, CDR1 is MNHNS and CDR2 is SASEGT. The CDR3 has 14 amino acids. The ends were cut back, 8 bases at V and 0 bases at J, with 14 bases in the middle. The CDR3 coding sequence is TGTGCCAGCGGGGGTCATCGAGTCTCCTACGAGCAGTACTTC. It translates to CASGGHRVSYEQYF.

The rearrangement joins TRBV14 to TRBJ2-3; no firm D call. Germline V lookup: CDR1 SGHDN, CDR2 FVKESK. This CDR3 is built from 11 residues. Trimming cost V 10 bases and J 10 bases, with 15 bases left between them. In nucleotides, the CDR3 is TGTGCCACCAGTGCTTACGAGGCGCAGTATTTT. Residues: CATSAYEAQYF.

Note on this clonotype: Being one base from a much bigger clone, this may be a read error. The chain recombines TRBV6-5 with TRBJ2-7; 8 nucleotides match TRBD2. The junction had 20 bases not matched to a gene; V was cut back by 0 bases and J by 7 bases. CDR3 size: 19 residues. Germline values: CDR1 MNHEY, CDR2 SVGAGI. The CDR3 sequence is CASSYSFGSGKPSRGEQYF. CDR3 coding DNA: TGTGCCAGCAGTTACTCGTTCGGTAGCGGGAAGCCCTCGAGGGGTGAGCAGTACTTC.

This clonotype was recorded only once. The V and J genes are TRBV7-9 and TRBJ2-5; 8 bases agree with TRBD1. The CDR3 runs to 14 residues. Germline CDR1 reads SEHNR; CDR2 reads FQNEAQ (reference sequence). V gave up 6 bases and J gave up 11 bases; unmatched junction bases: 14. The CDR3 here is CASSWQGARTEQYF. DNA for the CDR3: TGTGCCAGCAGTTGGCAGGGGGCGCGTACGGAGCAGTACTTC.

V gene TRBV28 combines with J gene TRBJ2-4; 7 bases line up with TRBD1. The end of the DNA fits TRBJ2-7 better, so the J call may be wrong. This CDR3 is built from 16 residues. The germline gives CDR1 MDHEN, CDR2 SYDVKM. CDR3 protein: CASSFRPGQIIYEQYF. The CDR3 nucleotides are TGTGCCAGCAGTTTTCGCCCGGGACAGATTATCTACGAGCAGTACTTC.

The chain links TRBV2 to TRBJ2-7, with D possibly matching TRBD1 (6 bases). The J call is doubtful: the DNA matches TRBJ2-5 better. Germline V gives CDR1 SNHLY, CDR2 FYNNEI. This CDR3 is 13 amino acids long. Here the CDR3 reads CASSGQLVETQYF. The CDR3 coding sequence is TGTGCCAGCAGCGGACAGTTGGTGGAGACCCAGTACTTC.

The chain links TRBV6-2 or TRBV6-3 to TRBJ2-5; D is perhaps TRBD2 (6 bases). CDR3 length: 15 residues. Germline CDR1 is MNHEY and CDR2 is SVGEGT. Trimming left V 2 bases short and J 3 bases short, with 13 bases between. CDR3 sequence (DNA): TGTGCCAGCAGTTACGGAGGGACTTCCAAAGAGACCCAGTACTTC. It yields the protein CASSYGGTSKETQYF.

This clonotype was detected only a few times. V gene TRBV13 combines with J gene TRBJ2-7; D gene unclear. There are 13 residues in the CDR3. In germline, CDR1 is PRHDT, CDR2 FYEKMQ (reference sequence). V was clipped by 0 bases and J by 5 bases, with 8 bases between them. The CDR3 DNA sequence: TGTGCCAGCAGCTTAGGAGGGCCGGACGAGCAGTACTTC. It yields the protein CASSLGGPDEQYF.

The rearrangement joins TRBV20-1 to TRBJ2-1; no firm D call. Germline CDR1 and CDR2: DFQATT and SNEGSKA (reference sequence). V lost 6 bases and J 7 bases, leaving 10 bases between the germline ends. The CDR3 totals 11 residues. CDR3 nucleotides: TGCAGTGCCGCCCCTAAAAATGAGCAGTTCTTC. Encoded protein: CSAAPKNEQFF.

The chain is built from TRBV2 and TRBJ2-5; 14 positions agree with TRBD2. The J call may be incorrect, as the DNA end agrees better with TRBJ2-7. The CDR3 is 18 amino acids. The germline gives CDR1 SNHLY, CDR2 FYNNEI. For the CDR3, the DNA is TGTGCCAGCAGTGCGCGCGAGACTAGCGGGAGGGCAACTTGCGAGCAGTACTTC. As protein: CASSARETSGRATCEQYF.

The chain uses TRBV27 and TRBJ2-7; D assignment may be TRBD1 or TRBD2 (6 bases each). The CDR3 is 13 amino acids. CDR1 MNHEY and CDR2 SMNVEV come from the germline V gene (reference sequence). V was pared by 6 bases and J by 4 bases, with 13 bases between. The DNA for the CDR3 is TGTGCCAGCAGGCGCGGGACACAATACGAGCAGTACTTC. This translates into CASRRGTQYEQYF.

CDR3 in DNA: TGTGCCAGCAGTGAAGCGGGGGGGGACACCGGGGAGCTGTTTTTT. As protein: CASSEAGGDTGELFF. The chain combines TRBV6-4 with TRBJ2-2; 10 bases map to TRBD2. CDR1 and CDR2 (germline): MRHNA, SNTAGT. This CDR3 is built from 15 residues. J gave up 3 bases and V 3 bases, and 1 base lay outside the gene matches.

The V gene is TRBV11-1, the J gene TRBJ2-6; D may be TRBD1 (7 bases). The CDR3 spans 18 residues. Trimming cost V 0 bases and J 4 bases, with 16 bases left between them. CDR1 is SGHAT, CDR2 FQDESV, per germline (reference sequence). CDR3 DNA: TGTGCCAGCAGCTTAGCGGCCAGGAGGGGGCCAGGGGCCAACGTCCTGACTTTC. It specifies CASSLAARRGPGANVLTF.

This clonotype showed up just a few times. CDR3 protein: CSARDPWEAFF. Here the CDR3 DNA reads TGCAGTGCTAGAGATCCCTGGGAAGCTTTCTTT. V usage is TRBV20-1 and J usage is TRBJ1-1; D not certain. Germline V lookup: CDR1 DFQATT, CDR2 SNEGSKA (reference sequence). Trimming removed 0 bases from V and 8 bases from J, with 7 bases in between. There are 11 residues in the CDR3.

This clonotype was picked up a small number of times. The chain links TRBV5-1 to TRBJ1-6; 8 bases map to TRBD1. V lost 4 bases, J lost 10 bases, and 10 bases stayed unmatched. This CDR3 is 15 amino acids long. In germline, CDR1 is SGHRS, CDR2 YFSETQ. CDR3 region: CASSDRGWEGSPLHF. DNA for the CDR3: TGCGCCAGCAGCGACAGGGGTTGGGAGGGCTCACCCCTCCACTTT.

The V gene is TRBV7-9, the J gene TRBJ1-5; tentative D call: TRBD1 (5 bases). V was pared by 5 bases and J by 5 bases, with 10 bases between. The germline V gene encodes CDR1 SEHNR and CDR2 FQNEAQ (reference sequence). The CDR3 contains 13 residues. The CDR3 loop reads CASSRGGDQPQHF. The CDR3 DNA follows: TGTGCCAGCAGCCGGGGGGGGGATCAGCCCCAGCATTTT. Together with reference TRBV7-9 and TRBJ1-5, the CDR3 gives the full variable domain: DTGVSQNPRHKITKRGQNVTFRCDPISEHNRLYWYRQTLGQGPEFLTYFQNEAQLEKSRLLSDRFSAERPKGSFSTLEIQRTEQGDSAMYLCASSRGGDQPQHFGDGTRLSIL.

V is TRBV9 and J is TRBJ2-1, with 8 bases that match TRBD2. The ends lost 0 bases at V and 8 bases at J; junction bases unmatched: 7. Per germline, CDR1 SGDLS and CDR2 YYNGEE. This CDR3 is 15 amino acids long. In nucleotides, the CDR3 is TGTGCCAGCAGCGTAGACAGCGGGAGCCGCGATGAGCAGTTCTTC. Its protein product is CASSVDSGSRDEQFF.

Judged by abundance, this clonotype is medium-sized (0.01 to 0.1%). The V gene is TRBV15, the J gene TRBJ2-3; 7 bases line up with TRBD2. The germline CDR1 and CDR2 sequences are LNHNV and YYDKDF (reference sequence). With V trimmed by 5 bases and J by 14 bases, 13 bases remained unmatched. The CDR3 totals 13 residues. The CDR3 reads CATSAGVHRYAYF. Written as DNA, the CDR3 is TGTGCCACCAGCGCGGGAGTACACAGATACGCGTATTTT.

The rearrangement links TRBV29-1 to TRBJ2-7; weak D call: TRBD1 (5 bases). The CDR3 is made up of 14 amino acids. V lost 4 bases and J lost 6, with 19 bases in between. Per the germline V gene, CDR1 is SQVTM and CDR2 is ANQGSEA. The CDR3 nucleotides read TGCAGCGTTGCCCCCCTGACAGTAAAGGGCGAGCAGTACTTC. It translates to CSVAPLTVKGEQYF.

This clonotype was recorded a few times. The rearrangement uses TRBV28 and TRBJ1-1; D not resolved. From germline, CDR1 is MDHEN and CDR2 SYDVKM. V lost 3 bases and J lost 1, with 9 bases in between. This CDR3 region has 14 residues. In nucleotides, the CDR3 is TGTGCCAGCAGTTTCGAAAACTCGAACACTGAAGCTTTCTTT. Translated, it gives CASSFENSNTEAFF.